The 29 T cell receptor beta chains below come from one sample, sequenced in a study of blood T cells in healthy people across ages. The authors ran a second PCR of roughly 6 to 11 cycles using a sample-barcoded 5' primer and a J-beta primer mix. MiXCR, applied by TCRdb to the 5' RACE reads, yields one record per CDR3 protein. The repertoire has hundreds of thousands of distinct CDR3 sequences, 50% to 65% of them found once; the top ten carry approximately 41%. The sequencing sample was made of blood. All receptors come from a man older than 75 in good health.

This chain joins TRBV3-1 and TRBJ1-2; tentatively, D is TRBD1 (6 bases). The germline gives CDR1 LGHDT, CDR2 YNNKEL (reference sequence). The CDR3 is made up of 18 amino acids. Trimming cost V 0 bases and J 3 bases, with 20 bases left between them. CDR3 amino acids: CASSQELGRWGADYGYTF. The CDR3 DNA sequence: TGTGCCAGCAGCCAAGAATTGGGACGCTGGGGGGCGGACTATGGCTACACCTTC.

The table lists this clonotype with a few counts. The gene calls are TRBV6-6 and TRBJ2-5, with D possibly being TRBD1 (6 bases). Germline CDR1 and CDR2: MNHNY and SVGAGI (reference sequence). The CDR3 contains 14 residues. V gave up 6 bases and J gave up 5 bases, with 16 bases separating them. The CDR3 protein is CASRRTGKGETQYF. The DNA for the CDR3 is TGTGCCAGCAGGCGAACAGGGAAGGGGGAGACCCAGTACTTC.

This clonotype was counted at least ten times. In DNA form, the CDR3 reads TGCAGCGTGGCGACAGGGATAAACGAGCAGTACTTC. Translating it yields CSVATGINEQYF. The chain couples TRBV29-1 to TRBJ2-7; 7 bases fit TRBD1. CDR3 length equals 12 residues. J gave up 5 bases and V 6 bases, and 7 bases lay outside the gene matches. Germline V lookup: CDR1 SQVTM, CDR2 ANQGSEA.

CDR3 DNA sequence: TGCAGCGTTGAGGGACCAAACTATGGCTACACCTTC. Translated, it gives CSVEGPNYGYTF. V is TRBV29-1 and J is TRBJ1-2; D is perhaps TRBD1 (5 bases). The CDR3 spans 12 residues. Germline loops: CDR1 SQVTM, CDR2 ANQGSEA. Trimming removed 3 bases at V and 2 bases at J, with 7 bases between.

This chain links TRBV12-3 or TRBV12-4 with TRBJ2-7; 7 positions agree with TRBD2. Losses at the gene ends were 7 bases for V and 7 bases for J; bases not matched to a gene: 16. This CDR3 comprises 15 residues. The CDR3 region is CASTPGTISYNEQYF. Written as DNA, the CDR3 is TGTGCCAGCACTCCCGGGACTATTTCCTACAATGAGCAGTACTTC.

This clonotype was detected a few times. The chain has TRBV12-5 and TRBJ2-1; D gene ambiguous. This CDR3 region has 15 residues. Trimming stripped 2 bases from V and 9 bases from J, with 17 bases between. Germline values: CDR1 LGHNT, CDR2 FRNRAP. CDR3 protein: CASGLTHISAGEQFF. DNA of the CDR3: TGTGCTAGTGGTTTGACCCATATCTCAGCAGGTGAGCAGTTCTTC.

The chain joins TRBV7-2 to TRBJ2-5; 11 bases line up with TRBD2. CDR1 and CDR2 (germline): SGHTA, FQGNSA. CDR3 length equals 16 residues. V gave up 3 bases and J gave up 4 bases; unmatched junction bases: 7. The chain's CDR3 is CASSFGTSGPLETQYF. The CDR3 DNA sequence: TGTGCCAGCAGCTTCGGGACTAGCGGTCCGTTAGAGACCCAGTACTTC.

There are a few counts of this clonotype. This chain links TRBV10-3 with TRBJ2-3; 7 positions agree with TRBD1. V lost 2 bases and J lost 3; bases outside the gene matches: 5. This CDR3 contains 15 residues. CDR1 is ENHRY and CDR2 is SYGVKD in the germline V gene. The CDR3 region has the DNA TGTGCCATCAGTGAGGCCGACAGGGAAACAGATACGCAGTATTTT. Translation gives CAISEADRETDTQYF.

The chain has TRBV7-3 and TRBJ2-1; 7 bases fit TRBD1. The length of the CDR3 is 19 residues. CDR1 is SGHTA, CDR2 FQGTGA, per germline. V dropped 0 bases and J dropped 0; count of bases not matched to a gene: 11. For the CDR3, the DNA is TGTGCCAGCAGCTTAACGGCTGGGACAGTTAAGAGCTCCTACAATGAGCAGTTCTTC. Translating it yields CASSLTAGTVKSSYNEQFF.

V gene TRBV5-6 combines with J gene TRBJ2-2; D is possibly TRBD2 (7 bases). The CDR3 runs 16 residues. The ends were cut back, 1 base at V and 4 bases at J, with 14 bases in the middle. In germline, CDR1 is SGHDT, CDR2 YYEEEE. The CDR3 DNA reads as TGTGCCAGCAGCTTGCTCGGGGGGCAGGTCACCGGGGAGCTGTTTTTT. Protein product: CASSLLGGQVTGELFF.

The chain carries TRBV2 and TRBJ2-5, with 8 bases matching TRBD1. The V gene end was trimmed by 7 bases and the J gene end by 9 bases; junction bases not matched to a gene: 13. Germline V gene data show CDR1 as SNHLY and CDR2 as FYNNEI. The CDR3 totals 14 residues. CDR3 sequence reads: CASIPGQALGAQYF. The DNA for the CDR3 is TGTGCCAGCATCCCGGGACAGGCTTTGGGGGCCCAGTACTTC.

This chain connects TRBV4-1 to TRBJ2-5, with 13 bases matching TRBD2. Germline V gene data show CDR1 as MGHRA and CDR2 as YSYEKL. V shed 2 bases and J 11 bases; nucleotides not matched to a gene: 20. The CDR3 contains 19 residues. CDR3 in amino acids: CASSQHDGLAGVAGREQYF. The CDR3 DNA reads as TGCGCCAGCAGCCAACACGATGGACTAGCGGGAGTCGCCGGGCGAGAGCAGTACTTC.

This clonotype came up a few times. This chain joins TRBV12-3 or TRBV12-4 and TRBJ2-7; 8 bases are a match to TRBD2. CDR3 size: 14 residues. The V gene end was trimmed by 5 bases and the J gene end by 6 bases; junction bases not matched to a gene: 9. Here the CDR3 reads CASSLSGAGGEQYF. In DNA, the CDR3 is TGTGCCAGCAGTCTTAGCGGGGCGGGGGGCGAGCAGTACTTC.

CDR3 loop: CASSAPRDRSPLHF. The CDR3 DNA reads as TGTGCCAGCAGTGCCCCCCGGGACAGATCACCCCTCCACTTT. The rearrangement links TRBV12-3 or TRBV12-4 to TRBJ1-6, with 7 bases fitting TRBD1. V was pared by 5 bases and J by 10 bases, with 8 bases of the junction left unmatched. The CDR3 extends over 14 amino acids.

The chain carries TRBV3-1 and TRBJ2-1; possibly TRBD2 for D (5 bases). The CDR3 extends over 15 amino acids. V shed 0 bases and J shed 7 bases, with 13 bases lying between them. Per the germline V gene, CDR1 is LGHDT and CDR2 is YNNKEL (reference sequence). CDR3 in amino acids: CASSQDGGRKNEQFF. The CDR3 DNA is TGTGCCAGCAGCCAAGATGGAGGCAGAAAAAATGAGCAGTTCTTC.

There are a few counts of this clonotype. The chain links TRBV10-3 to TRBJ2-1; 15 bases fit TRBD2. The CDR3 has 15 residues. From germline, CDR1 is ENHRY and CDR2 SYGVKD. J gave up 6 bases and V 7 bases, and 4 bases lay outside the gene matches. CDR3 sequence reads: CAITPGLAGGNEQFF. The CDR3 DNA follows: TGTGCCATCACACCGGGACTAGCGGGAGGCAATGAGCAGTTCTTC.

The chain joins TRBV20-1 to TRBJ2-1; D gene ambiguous. In germline, CDR1 is DFQATT, CDR2 SNEGSKA (reference sequence). With 5 bases removed from V and 1 base from J, the gap between germline ends came to 18 bases. There are 16 residues in the CDR3. The CDR3 reads CSAYSPSGGSYNEQFF. CDR3 in DNA: TGCAGTGCTTATTCTCCCTCGGGTGGGTCCTACAATGAGCAGTTCTTC.

This clonotype has more than one count but fewer than ten. The chain carries TRBV2 and TRBJ2-1; D remains unclear. Germline V lookup: CDR1 SNHLY, CDR2 FYNNEI. Trimming removed 2 bases from V and 4 bases from J, with 18 bases in between. There are 17 residues in the CDR3. CDR3 in DNA: TGTGCCAGCAGTGAATTGGGGTGGAGCGTCAGATACAATGAGCAGTTCTTC. This translates into CASSELGWSVRYNEQFF.

This chain joins TRBV9 and TRBJ1-2, with D tentatively TRBD1 (5 bases). This CDR3 spans 16 amino acids. The germline V gene has CDR1 SGDLS and CDR2 YYNGEE. V was cut by 2 bases and J by 3 bases, with 17 bases left in between. In nucleotides, the CDR3 is TGTGCCAGCAGCGTGGCTCGGCAGGGTCGGTACTATGGCTACACCTTC. It yields the protein CASSVARQGRYYGYTF.

The chain has TRBV20-1 and TRBJ1-2; 8 positions match TRBD1. The trim removed 6 bases at V and 2 bases at J, leaving 11 bases unmatched. The CDR3 extends over 15 amino acids. Germline CDR1 reads DFQATT; CDR2 reads SNEGSKA (reference sequence). Here the CDR3 reads CSARATGVGNYGYTF. The CDR3 region has the DNA TGCAGTGCACGCGCGACAGGGGTTGGAAACTATGGCTACACCTTC.

This rearrangement joins TRBV12-3 or TRBV12-4 to TRBJ2-5; weak D call: TRBD1 (6 bases). Trimming cost V 3 bases and J 7 bases, with 15 bases left between them. The CDR3 is 14 amino acids. The CDR3 sequence is CASSLTGEVGTQYF. The CDR3 DNA follows: TGTGCCAGCAGTTTGACAGGCGAGGTGGGGACCCAGTACTTC.

Concerning this clonotype: Germline is not matched at one junction end, which may reflect a read error. V gene TRBV10-1 combines with J gene TRBJ2-4; TRBD1 matches at 7 bases. The DNA end is more similar to TRBJ2-7, so the J call may be wrong. The CDR3 has 15 residues. Germline V lookup: CDR1 WNHNN, CDR2 SYGVQD (reference sequence). This chain's CDR3 is CASSETGLVADEQYF. DNA of the CDR3: TGCGCCAGTAGTGAGACAGGGTTGGTGGCGGACGAGCAGTACTTC.

The rearrangement joins TRBV12-3 or TRBV12-4 to TRBJ2-1, with TRBD2 identical over 12 bases. The CDR3 runs 15 residues. With V trimmed by 6 bases and J by 3 bases, 3 bases remained unmatched. CDR3 protein: CASRKTSGSYNEQFF. DNA for the CDR3: TGTGCCAGCAGAAAGACTAGCGGGAGCTACAATGAGCAGTTCTTC.

The V and J genes are TRBV7-6 and TRBJ2-3; tentative D call: TRBD2 (6 bases). Germline V gives CDR1 SGHVS, CDR2 FNYEAQ. The CDR3 is made up of 16 amino acids. The ends were cut back, 5 bases at V and 2 bases at J, with 17 bases in the middle. CDR3 DNA sequence: TGTGCCAGCAGCCCCCGGCCGGGGGAAAACACAGATACGCAGTATTTT. Its protein product is CASSPRPGENTDTQYF. Filled out from reference TRBV7-6 and TRBJ2-3, the complete variable domain reads GAGVSQSPRYKVTKRGQDVALRCDPISGHVSLYWYRQALGQGPEFLTYFNYEAQQDKSGLPNDRFSAERPEGSISTLTIQRTEQRDSAMYRCASSPRPGENTDTQYFGPGTRLTVL.

This clonotype was counted a few times. V gene TRBV2 combines with J gene TRBJ2-3, with D unclear. The V end was cut by 3 bases, the J end by 2 bases, with 6 bases between. Per the germline V gene, CDR1 is SNHLY and CDR2 is FYNNEI. The CDR3 runs to 13 residues. The CDR3 bases are TGTGCCAGCAGTGAGGACCTCACAGATACGCAGTATTTT. Translating gives CASSEDLTDTQYF.

This clonotype was observed a few times. This chain joins TRBV5-1 and TRBJ2-1, with TRBD2 identical over 13 bases. Germline V CDR1 and CDR2: SGHRS, YFSETQ. The V and J ends lost 0 bases and 6 bases, in that order; junction bases with no gene match: 9. The length of the CDR3 is 18 residues. As DNA, the CDR3 is TGCGCCAGCAGCTTGGTGGGGGTGCGGACTAGCGGGAGCAATGAGCAGTTCTTC. Its translation is CASSLVGVRTSGSNEQFF.

This clonotype was seen just once. The chain employs TRBV7-3 and TRBJ1-2; the D gene is possibly TRBD1 (5 bases). V lost 2 bases and J 9 bases, leaving 25 bases between the germline ends. Germline V gene sequence: CDR1 SGHTA, CDR2 FQGTGA. CDR3 size: 17 residues. The DNA of the CDR3 is TGTGCCAGCAGCTTACGCGGGGGAGGACTAGGAACTATGAGCTACACCTTC. Protein sequence: CASSLRGGGLGTMSYTF.

This clonotype was seen a few times. The rearrangement joins TRBV10-3 to TRBJ2-1, with D hard to call. Trimming stripped 3 bases from V and 4 bases from J, with 10 bases between. This CDR3 is built from 14 residues. CDR1 is ENHRY, CDR2 SYGVKD, per germline. CDR3 protein: CAISDRALYNEQFF. DNA of the CDR3: TGTGCCATCAGTGACCGGGCCCTATACAATGAGCAGTTCTTC.

This clonotype came up a few times. The V gene is TRBV2, the J gene TRBJ2-4, with D perhaps assigned TRBD1 or TRBD2 (6 bases each). The V and J ends lost 9 bases and 13 bases respectively, with 16 bases between them. The CDR3 length is 11 residues. CDR1 and CDR2 (germline): SNHLY, FYNNEI. The CDR3 sequence: CASRGQGKQYF. CDR3 sequence (DNA): TGTGCCAGTCGGGGGCAGGGGAAGCAGTACTTC. Based on the CDR3 plus reference TRBV2 and TRBJ2-4, the full variable domain is EPEVTQTPSHQVTQMGQEVILRCVPISNHLYFYWYRQILGQKVEFLVSFYNNEISEKSEIFDDQFSVERPDGSNFTLKIRSTKLEDSAMYFCASRGQGKQYFGAGTRLSVL.